The next 8 T cell receptor beta chains were all read from a single sample in a study of monozygotic twins with inflammatory bowel disease (dated by TCRdb to between 2018 and 2020). Library preparation used 5' RACE. The reads were generated on an Illumina HiSeq 2500. The reads underwent TCRdb reprocessing, giving one record for each CDR3 protein sequence and no DNA. This specimen's table enumerates some 300,000 distinct CDR3 sequences. More than 4.5% of the sample belongs to the ten largest clones. Source material: blood. These TCRs come from a human donor with ulcerative colitis or Crohn's disease, or a healthy co-twin of an affected twin (not recorded which).

The V and J genes are TRBV6-2 or TRBV6-3 and TRBJ2-6; TCRdb proposes TRBD2, but this gene call is untestable without DNA. The CDR3 extends over 15 amino acids. Germline CDR1 is MNHEY and CDR2 is SVGEGT. CDR3 sequence: CASWRDYSGANVLTF.

The V and J genes are TRBV12-3 or TRBV12-4 and TRBJ2-1; the D call from TCRdb, TRBD1, cannot be confirmed without DNA. There are 14 residues in the CDR3. This CDR3 reads CASRTPGQSGEQFF.

The chain carries TRBV12-3 or TRBV12-4 and TRBJ1-5. The CDR3 extends over 13 amino acids. The CDR3 protein is CASSLTPNQPQHF.

The rearrangement links TRBV3-1 to TRBJ2-5; TCRdb reports TRBD1, a call that lacks DNA to check it against. In germline, CDR1 is LGHDT, CDR2 YNNKEL (reference sequence). CDR3 length: 16 amino acids. CDR3 region: CASSQDWDRVQETQYF.

The CDR3 sequence: CDSSLGQYGGTQYF. The chain uses TRBV5-5 and TRBJ2-5; the TCRdb call, TRBD1, lacks DNA for checking. Germline CDR1 and CDR2: SGHKS and YYEKEE (reference sequence). This CDR3 spans 14 amino acids.

This chain joins TRBV6-1 and TRBJ1-2; TCRdb proposes TRBD1, but this gene call is untestable without DNA. The CDR3 loop spans 14 amino acids. Germline assignment: CDR1 MNHNS and CDR2 SASEGT. The CDR3 sequence: CASTRQDVNYGYTF.

The V gene is TRBV7-7, the J gene TRBJ2-1; with no DNA, the TCRdb D assignment of TRBD1 cannot be verified. This CDR3 region has 12 residues. Germline V gives CDR1 SSHAT, CDR2 FNYEAQ (reference sequence). The CDR3 reads CASSQDGGRQFF.

The chain uses TRBV5-1 and TRBJ2-7; TCRdb names TRBD1, which stays unverified in the absence of DNA. The CDR3 totals 14 residues. Per germline, CDR1 SGHRS and CDR2 YFSETQ. CDR3 amino acids: CASSPAGRSYEQYF.